The 13 T cell receptor beta chains listed next were all sequenced from one sample in a study of brain T cells in children with intractable seizures. Repertoires were generated with immunoSEQ multiplex PCR, while TCRdb's copy carries only in-frame clones and drops some. Of 70,000 to 90,000 clones in the sample, approximately 94% were seen once. This material consisted of peripheral blood, taken at surgery. The receptors derive from a boy in the first two years of life with tuberous sclerosis and intractable seizures.

V and J are TRBV27 and TRBJ2-1; D is uncertain. Germline CDR1 is MNHEY and CDR2 is SMNVEV (reference sequence). The CDR3 sequence is 13 residues long. Trimming removed 2 bases at V and 4 bases at J, with 6 bases between. The CDR3 coding sequence is TGTGCCAGCAGTTTACTAGATTACAATGAGCAGTTCTTC. It specifies CASSLLDYNEQFF.

The rearrangement joins TRBV5-1 to TRBJ2-1; D may be TRBD1 or TRBD2 (5 bases each). The ends were cut back, 0 bases at V and 2 bases at J, with 12 bases in the middle. The CDR3 length is 16 residues. Per the germline V gene, CDR1 is SGHRS and CDR2 is YFSETQ. The CDR3 loop reads CASSLDSGGTYNEQFF. The CDR3 DNA follows: TGCGCCAGCAGCTTGGATTCTGGGGGAACCTACAATGAGCAGTTCTTC.

This chain joins TRBV29-1 and TRBJ2-1, with 11 bases aligning to TRBD2. J gave up 4 bases and V 2 bases, and 4 bases lay outside the gene matches. The CDR3 runs to 15 residues. The germline V gene encodes CDR1 SQVTM and CDR2 ANQGSEA. In nucleotides, the CDR3 is TGCAGCGTTGAATCGGGACTAGCGGATTACAATGAGCAGTTCTTC. Translated: CSVESGLADYNEQFF.

This clone was counted a single time. The chain recombines TRBV11-3 with TRBJ2-7, with 7 positions matching TRBD2. The junction had 4 bases not matched to a gene; V was cut back by 5 bases and J by 0 bases. This CDR3 has 14 amino acids. The germline CDR1 and CDR2 sequences are SGHNT and YENEEA. CDR3 protein: CASSTGLSSYEQYF. CDR3 bases: TGTGCCAGCAGCACGGGACTAAGCTCCTACGAGCAGTACTTC.

The V call is TRBV5-1, the J call TRBJ2-1; D perhaps matches TRBD2 (6 bases). CDR3 length: 16 residues. The germline CDR1 and CDR2 sequences are SGHRS and YFSETQ. Trimming shortened V by 4 bases and J by 1 base, and 15 bases separated the two germline ends. The CDR3 here is CASSARLASSYNEQFF. The CDR3 DNA reads as TGCGCCAGCAGCGCCCGTCTAGCGAGTTCCTACAATGAGCAGTTCTTC.

The chain uses TRBV23-1 and TRBJ2-7; 13 nucleotides align to TRBD2. TRBV23-1 is annotated as an ORF whose role is uncertain. The CDR3 runs 18 residues. The J segment lost 2 bases and the V segment lost 4 bases, leaving 11 bases of the junction unmatched. In DNA, the CDR3 is TGCGCCAGCAGTCGCGTCGGGACTAGCGGGATCCGTACCTACGAGCAGTACTTC. It specifies CASSRVGTSGIRTYEQYF.

J is TRBJ1-3 and V is TRBV7-8, with TRBD1 identical over 8 bases. This CDR3 region has 16 residues. CDR1 SGHVS and CDR2 FQNEAQ come from the germline V gene. The J segment lost 0 bases and the V segment lost 8 bases, leaving 9 bases of the junction unmatched. Here the CDR3 reads CASSGDRWDSGNTIYF. In DNA, the CDR3 is TGTGCCAGCTCGGGGGACAGGTGGGACTCTGGAAACACCATATATTTT.

The chain has TRBV29-1 and TRBJ1-1; 7 bases agree with TRBD1. V shed 6 bases and J 5 bases; nucleotides not matched to a gene: 6. CDR3 length: 12 residues. Per the germline V gene, CDR1 is SQVTM and CDR2 is ANQGSEA. The CDR3: CSVRQGRTEAFF. CDR3 bases: TGCAGCGTCCGACAGGGAAGGACTGAAGCTTTCTTT.

Comment on this clone: The junction differs from germline at one of its ends, possibly a read error. The CDR3 DNA reads TGTGCCAGCAGTCAAGACAGCATGAACACTGAAGCTTTCTTT. Protein sequence: CASSQDSMNTEAFF. This chain links TRBV3-1 (or the pseudogene TRBV3-2) with TRBJ1-1; D might be TRBD1 (5 bases). The CDR3 consists of 14 residues. CDR1 is LGHDT and CDR2 is YNNKEL in the germline V gene (reference sequence).

The chain employs TRBV28 and TRBJ1-2; 8 bases line up with TRBD1. This CDR3 region has 12 residues. The trim removed 5 bases at V and 8 bases at J, leaving 4 bases unmatched. CDR1 is MDHEN and CDR2 is SYDVKM in the germline V gene. CDR3 bases: TGTGCCAGCAGTCAACCAGGGGGCGGCTACACCTTC. Amino acids: CASSQPGGGYTF.

The gene calls are TRBV30 and TRBJ1-5; 12 positions agree with TRBD1. Germline CDR1 GTSNPN, CDR2 SVGIG (reference sequence). The length of the CDR3 is 17 residues. J was trimmed by 2 bases and V by 5 bases; bases with no gene match: 10. CDR3 nucleotide sequence: TGTGCCTGGTCCCGGGACAGGGGGCCCTGGGGCAATCAGCCCCAGCATTTT. It codes for CAWSRDRGPWGNQPQHF. Looking up the rest from reference TRBV30 and TRBJ1-5 gives the full variable domain: SQTIHQWPATLVQPVGSPLSLECTVEGTSNPNLYWYRQAAGRGLQLLFYSVGIGQISSEVPQNLSASRPQDRQFILSSKKLLLSDSGFYLCAWSRDRGPWGNQPQHFGDGTRLSIL.

DNA for the CDR3: TGTGCCACCAGTGACAACGGACAGTACAATCAGCCCCAGCATTTT. It translates to CATSDNGQYNQPQHF. The rearrangement uses TRBV24-1 and TRBJ1-5; a possible D gene is TRBD1 (6 bases). V shed 4 bases and J shed 3 bases, with 12 bases lying between them. CDR1 is KGHDR, CDR2 SFDVKD, per germline. CDR3 length: 15 residues.

J is TRBJ2-1 and V is TRBV11-3; 8 nucleotides match TRBD2. Germline trimming cut 5 bases from V and 3 bases from J; bases unmatched to any gene: 6. In germline, CDR1 is SGHNT, CDR2 YENEEA. The CDR3 has 15 amino acids. CDR3: CASSQSGGSYNEQFF. The CDR3, as DNA: TGTGCCAGCAGCCAGAGCGGGGGAAGCTACAATGAGCAGTTCTTC.